What follows are 22 T cell receptor beta chains derived from one specimen sequenced in a study of CD8+ T cells in alopecia areata. Treatment noted: oral pan-JAK inhibitor, 5-10 mg twice daily. cDNA prepared by RNA extraction and subsequent reverse transcription served as the template for sequencing. Data came from immunoSEQ multiplex PCR; TCRdb stores just in-frame clones and leaves some out. The profile shows about 190,000 clones, under 80% of them singletons. Sequencing used CD4+ T cells sorted from blood, obtained at approximately week 50, from a patient treated with tofacitinib. The origin of the receptors is a human donor with alopecia areata.

This clone has just a few counts. The V and J genes are TRBV7-2 and TRBJ1-2; possibly TRBD1 for D (6 bases). Deletions cut 4 bases from V and 0 bases from J, with 12 bases between. This CDR3 comprises 15 residues. CDR1 is SGHTA and CDR2 is FQGNSA in the germline V gene. CDR3 DNA sequence: TGTGCCAGCAGCTCGGGAGGGGGAACTAACTATGGCTACACCTTC. Translating gives CASSSGGGTNYGYTF.

J is TRBJ2-6 and V is TRBV15, with 9 bases fitting TRBD2. V gave up 2 bases and J gave up 1 base; unmatched junction bases: 0. The CDR3 length is 16 residues. CDR1 and CDR2 from the germline V gene are LNHNV and YYDKDF (reference sequence). The DNA for the CDR3 is TGTGCCACCAGCAGACTAGCGGGGTCTGGGGCCAACGTCCTGACTTTC. Translated: CATSRLAGSGANVLTF.

The sample holds a few counts of this clone. This chain joins TRBV4-3 and TRBJ2-5; 10 bases are shared with TRBD1. Germline V gene sequence: CDR1 LGHNA, CDR2 YSLEER. V lost 1 base and J lost 3; bases outside the gene matches: 5. The CDR3 consists of 16 residues. DNA of the CDR3: TGCGCCAGCAGCCAAGGATGGACAGGGGGAGAAGAGACCCAGTACTTC. Protein: CASSQGWTGGEETQYF.

This clone was seen a few times. The chain has TRBV7-6 and TRBJ1-6, with a weak D call TRBD1 (5 bases). Trimming left V 1 base short and J 10 bases short, with 17 bases between. Germline V gene sequence: CDR1 SGHVS, CDR2 FNYEAQ. This CDR3 has 16 amino acids. The CDR3 loop reads CASSLGVAGTQSPLHF. The DNA of the CDR3 is TGTGCCAGCAGCTTAGGTGTGGCAGGGACCCAATCACCCCTCCACTTT.

This clone has a single count. The chain couples TRBV27 to TRBJ1-1, with TRBD1 identical over 8 bases. The V segment lost 5 bases and the J segment 10 bases; nucleotides outside the gene matches: 9. The CDR3 is 13 amino acids. Germline V gene lookup returns CDR1 MNHEY and CDR2 SMNVEV (reference sequence). The chain's CDR3 is CASSLGQGRGAFF. DNA of the CDR3: TGTGCCAGCAGTCTAGGACAGGGTAGGGGAGCTTTCTTT.

This clone was observed a few times. V is TRBV4-1 and J is TRBJ2-5; 7 nucleotides align to TRBD1. Germline assignment: CDR1 MGHRA and CDR2 YSYEKL. CDR3 length: 15 amino acids. The V and J ends lost 3 bases and 3 bases, in that order; junction bases with no gene match: 7. The CDR3 is CASSQTGSREETQYF. CDR3 coding DNA: TGCGCCAGCAGCCAGACAGGGTCTCGGGAAGAGACCCAGTACTTC.

The J gene is TRBJ1-1, the V gene TRBV7-6; maybe TRBD1 (6 bases). The ends were cut back, 5 bases at V and 7 bases at J, with 11 bases in the middle. This CDR3 is built from 12 residues. Germline CDR1 is SGHVS and CDR2 is FNYEAQ. DNA of the CDR3: TGTGCCAGCAGCCTCGCACAGGGTGAAGCTTTCTTT. Translating it yields CASSLAQGEAFF. Full variable domain (missing parts from reference TRBV7-6 and TRBJ1-1): GAGVSQSPRYKVTKRGQDVALRCDPISGHVSLYWYRQALGQGPEFLTYFNYEAQQDKSGLPNDRFSAERPEGSISTLTIQRTEQRDSAMYRCASSLAQGEAFFGQGTRLTVV.

In this sample, this clone turned up a few times. The V and J genes are TRBV30 and TRBJ1-2, with 8 bases identical to TRBD1. V was clipped by 2 bases and J by 5 bases; unmatched bases: 10. The CDR3 loop spans 15 amino acids. The V gene's germline CDR1 is GTSNPN and CDR2 SVGIG (reference sequence). The CDR3, as DNA: TGTGCCTGGAGTCTGGGGACAGGAATAGGGTATGGCTACACCTTC. It is translated as CAWSLGTGIGYGYTF.

The chain is built from TRBV5-1 and TRBJ2-1, with 7 bases matching TRBD1. The ends lost 2 bases at V and 2 bases at J; junction bases unmatched: 4. Looked up from germline, CDR1 is SGHRS and CDR2 is YFSETQ. This CDR3 is built from 15 residues. The CDR3 protein is CASSFRDSTYNEQFF. Here the CDR3 DNA reads TGCGCCAGCAGCTTCCGGGACAGCACCTACAATGAGCAGTTCTTC. The whole variable domain, filled in from reference TRBV5-1 and TRBJ2-1, reads KAGVTQTPRYLIKTRGQQVTLSCSPISGHRSVSWYQQTPGQGLQFLFEYFSETQRNKGNFPGRFSGRQFSNSRSEMNVSTLELGDSALYLCASSFRDSTYNEQFFGPGTRLTVL.

The chain is built from TRBV18 and TRBJ1-6; D is ambiguous. This CDR3 region has 15 residues. Germline V gene sequence: CDR1 KGHSH, CDR2 LQKENI. Trimming shortened V by 2 bases and J by 5 bases, and 10 bases separated the two germline ends. The CDR3 protein is CASSPGRGDNSPLHF. CDR3 in DNA: TGTGCCAGCTCACCAGGGCGCGGGGATAATTCACCCCTCCACTTT.

The J gene is TRBJ1-1, the V gene TRBV30; no reliable D call. V was trimmed by 0 bases and J by 1 base, leaving 6 bases between them. This CDR3 comprises 13 residues. Looked up from germline, CDR1 is GTSNPN and CDR2 is SVGIG (reference sequence). The CDR3 coding sequence is TGTGCCTGGAGTGTCGAGGCGAACACTGAAGCTTTCTTT. Translated: CAWSVEANTEAFF.

The V and J genes are TRBV27 and TRBJ2-1, with 8 bases identical to TRBD2. The germline CDR1 and CDR2 sequences are MNHEY and SMNVEV (reference sequence). J was trimmed by 8 bases and V by 4 bases; bases with no gene match: 10. The CDR3 spans 15 residues. The CDR3 nucleotides read TGTGCCAGCAGTTCCAAGGGGACTAGTTCAGATGAGCAGTTCTTC. Translation: CASSSKGTSSDEQFF.

Points on this clone: The sample has other DNA sequences that encode this CDR3 too. V and J are TRBV2 and TRBJ1-2; 7 bases are shared with TRBD1. Germline lookup yields CDR1 SNHLY and CDR2 FYNNEI. This CDR3 is built from 13 residues. Trimming at V came to 7 bases and at J to 2 bases, leaving 4 bases not matched to a gene. CDR3 protein: CASTPGQNYGYTF. CDR3 bases: TGTGCCAGCACTCCGGGACAGAACTATGGCTACACCTTC.

V is TRBV30 and J is TRBJ2-2, with 10 bases identical to TRBD1. The length of the CDR3 is 14 residues. The V segment lost 0 bases and the J segment 6 bases; nucleotides outside the gene matches: 1. Germline values: CDR1 GTSNPN, CDR2 SVGIG (reference sequence). The CDR3 DNA is TGTGCCTGGAGTGTAGGGACAGGGGCCGGGGAGCTGTTTTTT. It codes for CAWSVGTGAGELFF.

In regard to this clone: The sample contains more than one DNA sequence encoding this CDR3. The rearrangement links TRBV30 to TRBJ2-3; D is unclear. This CDR3 has 11 amino acids. CDR1 is GTSNPN, CDR2 SVGIG, per germline (reference sequence). V lost 4 bases and J lost 0, with 2 bases in between. CDR3 bases: TGTGCCTGGACTAGCACAGATACGCAGTATTTT. As protein: CAWTSTDTQYF. The entire variable domain, with the rest obtained from reference TRBV30 and TRBJ2-3, is as follows: SQTIHQWPATLVQPVGSPLSLECTVEGTSNPNLYWYRQAAGRGLQLLFYSVGIGQISSEVPQNLSASRPQDRQFILSSKKLLLSDSGFYLCAWTSTDTQYFGPGTRLTVL.

The chain links TRBV7-2 to TRBJ2-1; TRBD1 agrees at 8 bases. This CDR3 spans 15 amino acids. Per the germline V gene, CDR1 is SGHTA and CDR2 is FQGNSA. V was clipped by 5 bases and J by 6 bases; unmatched bases: 9. CDR3 in amino acids: CASSPGTGRANEQFF. The DNA for the CDR3 is TGTGCCAGCAGCCCCGGGACAGGAAGGGCCAATGAGCAGTTCTTC.

This clone was detected only a few times. The chain links TRBV27 to TRBJ1-1, with 7 bases lining up with TRBD1. The ends lost 2 bases at V and 4 bases at J; junction bases unmatched: 10. The germline CDR1 and CDR2 sequences are MNHEY and SMNVEV (reference sequence). This CDR3 has 16 amino acids. The DNA of the CDR3 is TGTGCCAGCAGTTTAGAAAGGGGGCTTTTGGGCACTGAAGCTTTCTTT. Encoded protein: CASSLERGLLGTEAFF.

This clone was detected a few times. This chain connects TRBV7-2 to TRBJ2-2; perhaps TRBD1 as D (5 bases). The CDR3 length is 16 residues. The germline V and J ends were trimmed by 2 bases and 0 bases, with 10 bases remaining between them. Germline CDR1 is SGHTA and CDR2 is FQGNSA. The CDR3 region has the DNA TGTGCCAGCAGCTTACTAGTCAGGGCGAACACCGGGGAGCTGTTTTTT. This encodes CASSLLVRANTGELFF.

This clone was picked up many times. The chain couples TRBV9 to TRBJ1-1; D ambiguous. The V end lost 4 bases, the J end lost 0 bases, and 16 bases lay between the germline ends. CDR3 size: 16 residues. CDR1 and CDR2 from the germline V gene are SGDLS and YYNGEE. In nucleotides, the CDR3 is TGTGCCAGCAGCCCCGCACTGGGTGGCCTGAACACTGAAGCTTTCTTT. As protein: CASSPALGGLNTEAFF.

This chain joins TRBV6-6 and TRBJ2-5, with TRBD1 matching 7 bases. Trimming at V came to 6 bases and at J to 4 bases, leaving 2 bases not matched to a gene. CDR1 is MNHNY, CDR2 SVGAGI, per germline (reference sequence). The CDR3 runs 12 residues. CDR3 protein: CASRYRGETQYF. In nucleotides, the CDR3 is TGTGCCAGCAGATACAGGGGAGAGACCCAGTACTTC.

The chain combines TRBV2 with TRBJ2-7; the D gene is possibly TRBD1 (6 bases). Germline CDR1 SNHLY, CDR2 FYNNEI. Trimming cost V 2 bases and J 5 bases, with 13 bases left between them. This CDR3 has 14 amino acids. CDR3 region: CASSENNRVNEQYF. As DNA, the CDR3 is TGTGCCAGCAGTGAAAACAACAGGGTGAACGAGCAGTACTTC.

This rearrangement joins TRBV29-1 to TRBJ1-2; tentative D call: TRBD1 (5 bases). V was trimmed by 7 bases and J by 8 bases, leaving 26 bases between them. Germline V gene sequence: CDR1 SQVTM, CDR2 ANQGSEA. The CDR3 length is 15 residues. As DNA, the CDR3 is TGCAGCGCCTGGGGGAAGGGGCCTGAGGCTGGGGGCTACACCTTC. Translated, it gives CSAWGKGPEAGGYTF.